This TCR beta chain was sequenced during a study of blood T cell repertoires in COVID-19. The germline V gene encodes CDR1 LGHDT and CDR2 YNNKEL (reference sequence). The length of the CDR3 is 14 residues. Trimming took off 5 bases at V and 3 bases at J, with 14 bases between the two ends. The table came from immunoSEQ multiplex PCR; TCRdb's copy has only in-frame clones and leaves some out. There are about 100,000 clones in the sample; 80% occur only once, and around 29% lies in the top ten. Sequenced sample: peripheral blood. The chain uses TRBV3-1 (or the pseudogene TRBV3-2) and TRBJ2-7; D is unclear. This receptor was obtained from a man aged 70 or older with active or convalescent COVID-19. The chain's CDR3 is CASSRMAAHYEQYF. In DNA form, the CDR3 reads TGTGCCAGCAGCAGGATGGCGGCCCACTACGAGCAGTACTTC.